This T cell receptor (beta chain) was identified in a study of blood T cell repertoires in COVID-19. The wider study: Donors in the United States, Italy and Spain gave samples during acute or convalescent COVID-19. T cells, B-cell-depleted T cells, or PBMCs supplied cDNA or gDNA.

Assay used: immunoSEQ multiplex PCR; TCRdb lists only in-frame clones, some missing. In the table there are 62,000 or so clones, about 87% of which are singletons. This clone is a singleton in its sample. The V gene lost 5 bases and the J gene lost 4 bases, with 11 bases spanning the gap. Germline V gives CDR1 LNHDA, CDR2 SQIVND (reference sequence). The CDR3 has 13 residues. The receptor was derived from a human donor in a cohort sampled during active COVID-19. The chain carries TRBV19 and TRBJ1-2; no clear D. The specimen was peripheral blood. Here the CDR3 reads CASSPSVSYGYTF. CDR3 nucleotides: TGTGCCAGTAGTCCGTCTGTTAGCTATGGCTACACCTTC.